The TCR beta chain under discussion was sequenced for a study of OX40 agonist ivuxolimab in advanced cancers. At the level of the whole study: Ivuxolimab was an agonistic, fully human IgG2 monoclonal antibody directed against OX40 (CD134), a costimulatory receptor. The dose-escalation cohort was about 87% male with a mean age of around 62 years, ranging from about 20 to 80. Peripheral TCRbeta sequencing was intended to test whether TCR sequence diversity was altered and clonal T-cell expansion was caused by ivuxolimab. Three dose-escalation patients achieved partial responses, one with hepatocellular carcinoma and two with cutaneous melanoma. Patients were allowed to have had prior anti-PD-1, anti-PD-L1 or anti-CTLA-4 therapy, and approximately 40% of the dose-escalation patients had previously received checkpoint inhibitors. Intravenous ivuxolimab was administered to patients every 2 weeks at six dose levels: 0.01, 0.1, 0.3, 1.5, 3 and 10 mg/kg. Of the approximately 50 dose-escalation patients, hepatocellular carcinoma was present in roughly 19, melanoma in approximately 15, renal cell carcinoma in 9 and head and neck cancer in 9. The monotherapy dose-escalation portion (N ≈ 52 patients) of the phase I ivuxolimab trial is reported in the paper. Overall study outcomes, separate from this receptor: After ivuxolimab, expanded clones were on average more numerous among CD8+ T cells than among CD4+ T cells. In the 0.1-3.0 mg/kg groups, partial responders had among the lowest normalized peripheral clonal expansion, particularly in CD8+ T cells. The antigen specificity of the clonally expanded peripheral T cells was not determined. Low levels of normalized T-cell clonal expansion were also seen in some nonresponding patients. At doses of 0.1 to 3.0 mg/kg, clonal expansion of both CD4+ and CD8+ T cells in blood was seen between baseline and week 6.

For sequencing of the TCRbeta CDR3 region, genomic DNA was extracted from the sorted cells. The immunoSEQ Assay was used for sequencing of TCRbeta CDR3 regions. The table was pulled from immuneACCESS by TCRdb, which kept in-frame rearrangements only. Such tables lose some clones; where checked, under half of the loss comes from unresolved V genes, and the rest has no known cause. The sample profile shows approximately 48,000 clones; around 82% of them were found once. The ten largest clones represent 2% to 2.5% of the sample. Note on this clone: Its antigen is unknown. Per-base qualities were not stored, and no clone one base away is much larger.

Trimmed from V: 1 base; trimmed from J: 4 bases; junction bases lacking a gene match: 7. The germline V gene encodes CDR1 SGHTA and CDR2 FQGTGA. Reading from cysteine to phenylalanine, the CDR3 counts 15 amino acids. Kept here is only the CDR3 DNA, which spans 45 bases and is read in frame from base 1. Patients with a history of autoimmune disease or receiving systemic immunosuppression were excluded from the trial. In every dose cohort, peripheral blood was drawn for TCR sequencing at baseline, cycle 4 day 1, and cycle 7 day 1. The samples were drawn from a first-in-human, open-label, multicenter phase I dose-escalation trial of ivuxolimab. Adults with locally advanced or metastatic melanoma, renal cell, hepatocellular, or head and neck squamous cell carcinoma were enrolled in the trial. Before TCR sequencing, CD4+ T cells and CD8+ T cells were sorted from peripheral blood as separate populations.

The input for sequencing was CD4+ or CD8+ T cells sorted from blood, taken in a trial of the OX40 agonist ivuxolimab. This receptor chain uses TRBV7-3 and TRBJ2-7, with TRBD2 identical over 7 junction bases. This receptor was taken from an adult with an advanced solid tumor such as melanoma, head and neck, liver or kidney cancer. The encoded CDR3 is CASSLSWEGSYEQYF. The sequenced DNA: TGTGCCAGCAGCTTAAGTTGGGAGGGTTCGTACGAGCAGTACTTC.